A single TCR beta chain is shown here with its context. The study ran its PCR with 60 Vbeta and 13 Jbeta primers. Generated by immunoSEQ multiplex PCR, the TCRdb table keeps only in-frame clones and is missing some. The profile covers about 140,000 clones, with approximately 82% appearing a single time and about 3.2% taken by the ten largest. This sample was taken from a study of cytomegalovirus exposure and HLA in healthy donors. As for the study in general: An earlier analysis found some 120 million unique TCR beta sequences from approximately 170 million T cells.

The CDR3 contains 17 residues. Germline CDR1 MDHEN, CDR2 SYDVKM. V lost 0 bases and J lost 0, with 9 bases in between. This TCR came from a man between 18 and 35 years old in good health and CMV-seropositive. The sequenced sample was PBMCs. The chain joins TRBV28 to TRBJ2-6; D is unresolved. CDR3 in DNA: TGTGCCAGCAGTTTATGGTCGAGGAGCTCTGGGGCCAACGTCCTGACTTTC. This gives the protein CASSLWSRSSGANVLTF.